The following is a T cell receptor beta chain sequence with its context. Its antigen is not yet known. Base qualities were left out, and no much larger clone turns up one base away. Library preparation employed the immunoSEQ multiplex PCR assay. Held by TCRdb, this immuneACCESS table contains in-frame sequences only and omits some clones. Under half of the omission traces to an unresolved V gene where checked; the cause of the rest is unknown. In this sample the table shows 34,000 or so clones, around 75% of which occur a single time. The top ten constitute over 12% of the sample. The entry originates in a study of radiotherapy plus CTLA-4 blockade in lung cancer (dated by TCRdb to 2017 to 2018). Regarding the complete study: Among the enrolled patients, around 17% had an objective response, and roughly 30% reached disease control.

The study evaluated CTLA-4 blockade (ipilimumab) given together with focal radiation therapy in patients who had chemo-refractory metastatic non-small-cell lung cancer. CDR1 and CDR2 were assigned from the germline V gene (reference sequence) as MNHEY and SMNVEV. V lost 3 bases and J lost 0 bases; the stretch between them is 5 bases long. The CDR3, cysteine through phenylalanine, is 13 amino acids long. Only the CDR3 DNA stays, 39 bases, in frame from base 1. Results and caveats for the whole study, not just this receptor: After treatment with radiotherapy and ipilimumab, TCR clones that originated in tumors expanded in peripheral blood. The strongest predictors of response were reported to be early dynamic shifts in blood T cell clones along with a rise in serum interferon-beta following radiation.

This clonotype was sampled from a human donor with non-small cell lung cancer that progressed on radiotherapy plus ipilimumab. The sample was peripheral blood, taken from a patient treated with radiotherapy plus ipilimumab. The chain was built from TRBV27 and TRBJ1-1; the D gene identity is not certain. The CDR3 region reads CASSFMLNTEAFF. The sequence in DNA is TGTGCCAGCAGTTTTATGCTGAACACTGAAGCTTTCTTT.